The T cell receptor (beta chain) under discussion was sequenced for a study of T cell responses to AZD1222 COVID-19 vaccine. The protocol was immunoSEQ multiplex PCR, while the TCRdb copy is restricted to in-frame clones and leaves out a portion. The sample includes more than 150,000 clones, about 89% seen only once; the top ten take just over 9%. V gave up 6 bases and J gave up 0 bases, with 20 bases separating them. Germline V CDR1 and CDR2: MDHEN, SYDVKM. This CDR3 spans 17 amino acids. Regarding the study as a whole: Regions left unmutated in variants are reportedly the target of nearly half of spike-specific TCRs.

As for this clone: Its antigen is still unknown.

The gene calls are TRBV28 and TRBJ1-1, with D tentatively TRBD1 (6 bases). The specimen comprised peripheral blood, sampled 28 days after the second AZD1222 dose. This TCR came from an adult who received the AZD1222 COVID-19 vaccine. The CDR3 DNA is TGTGCCAGCAGACACTACGGGGCAGGGACAATGAACACTGAAGCTTTCTTT. Amino acids: CASRHYGAGTMNTEAFF. The full variable domain, its missing parts supplied by reference TRBV28 and TRBJ1-1, is DVKVTQSSRYLVKRTGEKVFLECVQDMDHENMFWYRQDPGLGLRLIYFSYDVKMKEKGDIPEGYSVSREKKERFSLILESASTNQTSMYLCASRHYGAGTMNTEAFFGQGTRLTVV.